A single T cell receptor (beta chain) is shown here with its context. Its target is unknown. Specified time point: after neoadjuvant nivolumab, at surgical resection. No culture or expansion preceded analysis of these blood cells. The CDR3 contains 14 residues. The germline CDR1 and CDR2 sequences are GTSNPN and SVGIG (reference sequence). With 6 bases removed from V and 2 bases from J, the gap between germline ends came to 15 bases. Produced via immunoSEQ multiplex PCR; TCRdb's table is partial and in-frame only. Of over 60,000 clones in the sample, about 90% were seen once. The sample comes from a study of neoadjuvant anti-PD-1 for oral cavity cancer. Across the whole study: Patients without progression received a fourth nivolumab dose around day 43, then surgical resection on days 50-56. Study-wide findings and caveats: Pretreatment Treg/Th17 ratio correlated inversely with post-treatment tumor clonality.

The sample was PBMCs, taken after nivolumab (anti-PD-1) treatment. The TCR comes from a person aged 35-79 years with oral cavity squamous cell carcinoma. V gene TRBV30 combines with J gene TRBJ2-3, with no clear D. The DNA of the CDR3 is TGTGCCTGTCCCCTTGGGCGGACCACAGATACGCAGTATTTT. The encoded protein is CACPLGRTTDTQYF.